This paragraph covers one TCR beta chain sequence. The sample holds a few counts of this clonotype. The antigen it binds to is not known. The record has no base qualities; no much larger clone is one base away. The sample originates from a study of patients and donors after allogeneic stem cell transplantation (dated by TCRdb to the early 2020s). Receptor amplification or capture employed RT-PCR. TCRdb names NextSeq 550 as the instrument used. TCRdb reran the public reads through fastp at Q25 and MiXCR, keeping productive beta chains. Merged by CDR3 protein, the rows form single entries marked with the most common genes and DNA. Here the sample has over 65,000 distinct CDR3 sequences; more than 25% occur a single time. The top ten clonotypes cover approximately 25% of the sample. Counted from cysteine to phenylalanine, this CDR3 has 13 amino acids. The only DNA kept is the CDR3, 39 bases in frame from the first base. V drops 0 bases and J drops 11 bases, leaving 13 bases in between. The germline V gene gives CDR1 as MNHEY and CDR2 as SVGAGI.

The rearrangement combines TRBV6-5 with TRBJ1-1; confidence is insufficient to name the D gene. This receptor was identified in a human donor who was either an allogeneic HSCT recipient or a stem cell or donor lymphocyte infusion donor (not recorded which). It is not recorded whose cells these are; they may come from a transplant donor. The sample comprised blood, either unsorted or a sorted T cell fraction (not recorded which). The CDR3 region: CASSYSMAVAAFF. The DNA sequence is TGTGCCAGCAGTTACTCGATGGCAGTAGCCGCTTTCTTT.